This TCR beta chain emerged from a study of shared clonotypes between healthy human individuals. The CDR3 runs 16 residues. CDR1 MNHEY and CDR2 SMNVEV come from the germline V gene (reference sequence). After removal of 2 bases from V and 7 bases from J, the junction contained 10 bases not matched to a gene. Using immunoSEQ multiplex PCR, the repertoire was profiled, and TCRdb retains in-frame clones only, with some absent. The data contain some 650,000 clones, roughly 97% of them singletons. The split of CD4+ cells yielded CD45RA+ naive and CD45RA-negative memory subsets. The sample taken for sequencing was naive CD4+ T cells sorted from blood. Subset indicated: CD45RA+ positively selected. The chain recombines TRBV27 with TRBJ2-3, with 9 bases matching TRBD1. This clonotype was sampled from a woman aged 25 to 45 in good health. The CDR3 nucleotides read TGTGCCAGCAGTTTACGAGACAGGGGGTGGTGGAATACGCAGTATTTT. It is translated as CASSLRDRGWWNTQYF.